The rows below give T cell receptor beta chains drawn from one sample of a study of blood T cell repertoires in COVID-19. The assay was immunoSEQ multiplex PCR, and TCRdb's table has in-frame clones only and misses some. The sample contains approximately 110,000 clones, 80% to 90% of which appear only once. Material: peripheral blood. These receptors all stem from a human donor in a cohort sampled during active COVID-19. Both conserved end residues are part of each CDR3. D genes are given only for firm matches. Clone size is shown for a subset of rows, as once, few, many or a class of expanded clone.

clone_size j_call v_call d_call cdr3_length cdr3_nt cdr3_aa
NA TRBJ2-5 TRBV6-2/TRBV6-3 TRBD2 17 TGTGCCAGCAGTTACTCTCCTAGCGGGGACCACTCAGAGACCCAGTACTTC CASSYSPSGDHSETQYF
NA TRBJ1-4 TRBV28 NA 14 TGTGCCAGCAGTTTAGCCGGGACACCCGAAAAACTGTTTTTT CASSLAGTPEKLFF
NA TRBJ2-2 TRBV5-6 NA 15 TGTGCCAGCAGCTGGTCGGGTTCGAACACCGGGGAGCTGTTTTTT CASSWSGSNTGELFF
NA TRBJ2-1 TRBV9 TRBD2 15 TGTGCCAGCAGCGTAGATGCGGGGGACGACAATGAGCAGTTCTTC CASSVDAGDDNEQFF
NA TRBJ2-1 TRBV9 NA 18 TGTGCCAGCAGCGTAGAGGGTAGCGGCATAAGCTCCTACAATGAGCAGTTCTTC CASSVEGSGISSYNEQFF
NA TRBJ1-4 TRBV9 TRBD1 15 TGTGCCAGCAGCGTAAAAGGGACAGGGGATGAAAAACTGTTTTTT CASSVKGTGDEKLFF
NA TRBJ2-3 TRBV7-8 NA 13 TGTGCCGGACAGAGGGACAACACAGATACGCAGTATTTT CAGQRDNTDTQYF
NA TRBJ2-2 TRBV7-2 TRBD2 16 TGTGCCAGCAGCACCCTAGCGGGGGTGGTCACCGGGGAGCTGTTTTTT CASSTLAGVVTGELFF
NA TRBJ2-1 TRBV7-9 NA 15 TGTGCCAGCACGAACACCGAAAAAAGGAGGAATGAGCAGTTCTTC CASTNTEKRRNEQFF
NA TRBJ2-3 TRBV6-2/TRBV6-3 TRBD2 13 TGTGCCAGCAGCCCTCGGCGGGGGGATACGCAGTATTTT CASSPRRGDTQYF
few TRBJ1-5 TRBV30 NA 15 TGTGCCTGGAGTGCTGGCGTGCGGCGGAATCAGCCCCAGCATTTT CAWSAGVRRNQPQHF
NA TRBJ2-7 TRBV29-1 TRBD2 14 TGCAGCGTCAAACTAGCGGGTGGTTCCTACGAGCAGTACTTC CSVKLAGGSYEQYF
NA TRBJ2-5 TRBV5-1 TRBD2 15 TGCGCCAGCAGCCCCCAAACGGGGGGGCAGGAGACCCAGTACTTC CASSPQTGGQETQYF
NA TRBJ2-7 TRBV4-2 NA 14 TGTGCCAGCAGTCGGCTAGCAGACTCCTACGAGCAGTACTTC CASSRLADSYEQYF
NA TRBJ2-3 TRBV2 NA 14 TGTGCCAGCAGTGAAGCCGGGGAGGAGGATACGCAGTATTTT CASSEAGEEDTQYF
NA TRBJ2-5 TRBV5-4 NA 14 TGTGCCAGCAGCGCGGGACGGACCCAAGAGACCCAGTACTTC CASSAGRTQETQYF
NA TRBJ2-2 TRBV5-6 TRBD2 17 TGTGCCAGCAGCTTGGGACTAGCGGGGGGGCCAACCGGGGAGCTGTTTTTT CASSLGLAGGPTGELFF
NA TRBJ2-5 TRBV28 TRBD2 17 TGTGCCAGCAGACCCGGGACTAGCGGGGGTCCACAAGAGACCCAGTACTTC CASRPGTSGGPQETQYF
NA TRBJ2-7 TRBV7-2 NA 13 TGTGCCAGCAGCACGCGATGGGCTTGGGAGCAGTACTTC CASSTRWAWEQYF
NA TRBJ1-3 TRBV29-1 NA 11 TGCAGCGTTGCTAAGGGGCACACCATATATTTT CSVAKGHTIYF
NA TRBJ2-7 TRBV5-6 TRBD1 14 TGTGCCAGCAGCTGGGGACAGGGGGCGTACGAGCAGTACTTC CASSWGQGAYEQYF
few TRBJ2-7 TRBV10-2 NA 11 TGCGCCAGCACTAGTGCGTTCGAGCAGTACTTC CASTSAFEQYF
few TRBJ1-5 TRBV18 TRBD1 15 TGTGCCAGCTCACCATCGCGGACAGGGGACCTAAATCAGCATTTT CASSPSRTGDLNQHF
NA TRBJ1-1 TRBV2 NA 15 TGTGCCAGCAAGGTCAATGGGGGCGAGAACACTGAAGCTTTCTTT CASKVNGGENTEAFF
NA TRBJ1-6 TRBV5-1 NA 13 TGCGCCAGCAGCTTGAAACTCGATTCACCCCTCCACTTT CASSLKLDSPLHF
NA TRBJ2-5 TRBV24-1 NA 13 TGTGCCACCAGTCAAGAAGGGAGAGAGACCCAGTACTTC CATSQEGRETQYF
once TRBJ1-3 TRBV7-3 NA 16 TGTGCCAGCAGCATGACAGGCGGTCTCTCTGGAAACACCATATATTTT CASSMTGGLSGNTIYF
NA TRBJ1-1 TRBV9 TRBD1 14 TGTGCCAGCAGCGGGACAGGGGGGGACACTGAAGCTTTCTTT CASSGTGGDTEAFF
NA TRBJ2-2 TRBV9 NA 15 TGTGCCAGCAGCGCCCAAGGGAGTAACACCGGGGAGCTGTTTTTT CASSAQGSNTGELFF
NA TRBJ2-6 TRBV5-1 TRBD2 18 TGCGCCAGCAGCCTCCGGGGGGAGAGGCCCTCTGGGGCCAACGTCCTGACTTTC CASSLRGERPSGANVLTF
NA TRBJ2-7 TRBV29-1 TRBD1 13 TGCAGCGTTGAGGGGACAGGGCCCTACGAGCAGTACTTC CSVEGTGPYEQYF